This T cell receptor beta chain was profiled in a study of CD8+ T cells in alopecia areata. Study summary: Twice a day, 5 to 10 mg of oral tofacitinib was administered to treated patients.

Per germline, CDR1 GTSNPN and CDR2 SVGIG (reference sequence). The V end lost 0 bases, the J end lost 7 bases, and 6 bases lay between the germline ends. The CDR3 length is 11 residues. RNA was isolated and reverse transcribed to cDNA, the sequencing template. Assay used: immunoSEQ multiplex PCR; TCRdb lists only in-frame clones, some missing. The data contain 180,000 or so clones, about 63% of them seen just once; the ten biggest clones take up around 1.8%. This clone has a handful of counts. Other DNA sequences in the same sample also yield this CDR3. This sequence joins TRBV30 and TRBJ1-2, with D possibly TRBD1 on 5 matching bases. This receptor was obtained from a human donor with alopecia areata. The input for sequencing was CD4+ T cells sorted from blood, taken at week 0. CDR3 sequence reads: CAWSVGGGYTF. DNA for the CDR3: TGTGCCTGGAGTGTGGGGGGTGGCTACACCTTC.